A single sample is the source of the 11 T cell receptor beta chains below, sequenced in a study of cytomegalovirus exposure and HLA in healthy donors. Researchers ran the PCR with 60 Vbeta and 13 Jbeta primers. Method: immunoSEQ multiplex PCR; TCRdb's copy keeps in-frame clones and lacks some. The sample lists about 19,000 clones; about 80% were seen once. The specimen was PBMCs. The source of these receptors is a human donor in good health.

The CDR3 protein is CASRMSINTEAFF. The CDR3 nucleotides are TGTGCCAGCAGGATGTCTATAAACACTGAAGCTTTCTTT. This sequence joins TRBV6-1 and TRBJ1-1, with unresolved D. Germline V CDR1 and CDR2: MNHNS, SASEGT. V was clipped by 6 bases and J by 2 bases, with 10 bases between them. The CDR3 extends over 13 amino acids.

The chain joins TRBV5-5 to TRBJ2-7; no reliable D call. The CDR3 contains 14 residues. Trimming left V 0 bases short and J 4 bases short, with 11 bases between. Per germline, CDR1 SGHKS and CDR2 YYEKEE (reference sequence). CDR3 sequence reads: CASSLGTEVYEQYF. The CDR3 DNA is TGTGCCAGCAGCTTGGGTACCGAGGTTTACGAGCAGTACTTC.

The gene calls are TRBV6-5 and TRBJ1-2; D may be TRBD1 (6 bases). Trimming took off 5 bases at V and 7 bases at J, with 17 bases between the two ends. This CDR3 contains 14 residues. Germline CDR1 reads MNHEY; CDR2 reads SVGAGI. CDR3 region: CASSLIGGASGYTF. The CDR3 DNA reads TGTGCCAGCAGTCTAATCGGGGGGGCGAGTGGCTACACCTTC.

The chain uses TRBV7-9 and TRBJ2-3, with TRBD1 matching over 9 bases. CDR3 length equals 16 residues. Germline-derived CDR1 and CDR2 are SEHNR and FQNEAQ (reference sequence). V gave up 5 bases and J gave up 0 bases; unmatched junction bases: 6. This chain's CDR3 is CASSPLTGGSTDTQYF. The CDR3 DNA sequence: TGTGCCAGCAGCCCCCTGACAGGGGGTAGCACAGATACGCAGTATTTT.

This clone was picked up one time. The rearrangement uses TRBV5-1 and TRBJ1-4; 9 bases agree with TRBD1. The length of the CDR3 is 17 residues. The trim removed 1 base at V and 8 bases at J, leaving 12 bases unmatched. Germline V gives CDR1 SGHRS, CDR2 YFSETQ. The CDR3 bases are TGCGCCAGCAGCTTGACCCCGGGACAGGGTGGACAAGAAAAACTGTTTTTT. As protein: CASSLTPGQGGQEKLFF.

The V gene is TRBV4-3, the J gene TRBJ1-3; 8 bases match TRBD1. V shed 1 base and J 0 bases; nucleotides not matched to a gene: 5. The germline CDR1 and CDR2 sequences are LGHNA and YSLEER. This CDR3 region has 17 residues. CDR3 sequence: CASSQGGTGLSGNTIYF. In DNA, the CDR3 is TGCGCCAGCAGCCAAGGAGGGACAGGCCTCTCTGGAAACACCATATATTTT.

The CDR3 loop is CASSVEGAADSPLHF. DNA for the CDR3: TGTGCCAGCAGCGTAGAGGGGGCTGCGGATTCACCCCTCCACTTT. The J gene is TRBJ1-6, the V gene TRBV9; 7 bases align to TRBD1. Losses at the gene ends were 0 bases for V and 8 bases for J; bases not matched to a gene: 5. This CDR3 spans 15 amino acids. Germline V gene lookup returns CDR1 SGDLS and CDR2 YYNGEE. The whole variable domain, remainder taken from reference TRBV9 and TRBJ1-6, is DSGVTQTPKHLITATGQRVTLRCSPRSGDLSVYWYQQSLDQGLQFLIQYYNGEERAKGNILERFSAQQFPDLHSELNLSSLELGDSALYFCASSVEGAADSPLHFGNGTRLTVT.

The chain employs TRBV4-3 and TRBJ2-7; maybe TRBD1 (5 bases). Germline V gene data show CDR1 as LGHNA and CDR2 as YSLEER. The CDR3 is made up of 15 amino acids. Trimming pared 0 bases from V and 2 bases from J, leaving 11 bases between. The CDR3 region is CASSQEKAGTYEQYF. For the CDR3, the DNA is TGCGCCAGCAGCCAAGAAAAGGCAGGGACCTACGAGCAGTACTTC.

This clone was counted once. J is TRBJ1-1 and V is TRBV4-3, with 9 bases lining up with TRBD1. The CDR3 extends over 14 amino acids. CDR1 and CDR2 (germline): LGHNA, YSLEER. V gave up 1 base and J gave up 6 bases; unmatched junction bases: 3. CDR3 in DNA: TGCGCCAGCAGCCAAGCACAGGGGGCAGCTGAAGCTTTCTTT. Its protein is CASSQAQGAAEAFF.

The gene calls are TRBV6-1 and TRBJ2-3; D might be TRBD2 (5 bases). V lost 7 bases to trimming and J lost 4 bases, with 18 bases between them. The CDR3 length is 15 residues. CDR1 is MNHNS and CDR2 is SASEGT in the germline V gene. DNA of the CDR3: TGTGCCAGCATCGTTAGTGGGAGAGGGTCAGATACGCAGTATTTT. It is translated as CASIVSGRGSDTQYF.

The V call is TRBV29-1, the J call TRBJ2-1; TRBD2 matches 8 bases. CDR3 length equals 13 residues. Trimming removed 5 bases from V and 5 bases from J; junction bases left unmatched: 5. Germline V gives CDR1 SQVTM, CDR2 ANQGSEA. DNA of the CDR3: TGCAGCGTTTCGGGGGGGGGTGACAATGAGCAGTTCTTC. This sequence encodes CSVSGGGDNEQFF.